Below are 16 T cell receptor beta chains sequenced from a single sample in a study of blood T cell repertoires in COVID-19 (dated by TCRdb to the early 2020s). Library creation used the immunoSEQ multiplex PCR assay. Imported from immuneACCESS, the table was reduced by TCRdb to in-frame sequences with V and J called. These copies leave out some clones; in studies compared against another copy, an unresolved V gene accounts for under half, and the cause of the remainder is not known. Recorded for this sample are some 80,000 clones; more than 75% of them occurred a single time. In total, the top ten clones hold 12% of the sample. The sequencing input was peripheral blood. The source is a human donor in a cohort sampled during active COVID-19.

The chain is built from TRBV9 and TRBJ2-1; 7 positions agree with TRBD2. The CDR3 has 13 residues. V lost 7 bases, J lost 5 bases, and 6 bases stayed unmatched. Germline CDR1 is SGDLS and CDR2 is YYNGEE. The CDR3 DNA follows: TGTGCCAGCTCCCCTAGCGGACACAATGAGCAGTTCTTC. This codes for CASSPSGHNEQFF.

Here the CDR3 DNA reads TGCGCCAGCAGCTCGGGACAGGGGTACAATGAGCAGTTCTTC. The encoded protein is CASSSGQGYNEQFF. The rearrangement joins TRBV5-1 to TRBJ2-1, with 10 bases that match TRBD1. The CDR3 totals 14 residues. The germline gives CDR1 SGHRS, CDR2 YFSETQ. V was pared by 3 bases and J by 4 bases, with 1 base of the junction left unmatched.

This chain joins TRBV7-9 and TRBJ2-2; 11 bases are a match to TRBD1. Trimming cost V 1 base and J 4 bases; bases outside gene matches: 11. The germline V gene has CDR1 SEHNR and CDR2 FQNEAQ (reference sequence). The CDR3 consists of 19 residues. The CDR3 DNA reads as TGTGCCAGCAGCTTAGGAAAGGGGACAGGGGGATCGGTCACCGGGGAGCTGTTTTTT. Its protein is CASSLGKGTGGSVTGELFF.

This clone has only one observation. This sequence joins TRBV18 and TRBJ2-2; 8 bases line up with TRBD1. Per germline, CDR1 KGHSH and CDR2 LQKENI. The V segment lost 2 bases and the J segment 4 bases; nucleotides outside the gene matches: 6. The CDR3 has 16 residues. The DNA of the CDR3 is TGTGCCAGCTCACCAGTCCAGGGGGCTGCCACCGGGGAGCTGTTTTTT. Translating it yields CASSPVQGAATGELFF.

J is TRBJ1-2 and V is TRBV5-4, with D perhaps matching TRBD1 (5 bases). Germline V gives CDR1 SGHNT, CDR2 YYREEE (reference sequence). Deletions cut 5 bases from V and 4 bases from J, with 12 bases between. The CDR3 runs to 13 residues. CDR3 loop: CASRKGQGYGYTF. Here the CDR3 DNA reads TGTGCCAGCAGAAAGGGGCAGGGCTATGGCTACACCTTC.

The rearrangement links TRBV27 to TRBJ2-1, with TRBD2 as a possible D gene (5 bases). Germline lookup yields CDR1 MNHEY and CDR2 SMNVEV (reference sequence). There are 16 residues in the CDR3. Trimming shortened V by 5 bases and J by 4 bases, and 18 bases separated the two germline ends. For the CDR3, the DNA is TGTGCCAGCAGTGCCCGGGGAGCGGAACTATACAATGAGCAGTTCTTC. This gives the protein CASSARGAELYNEQFF.

The DNA of the CDR3 is TGTGCCTGCGGACAGGGAAACTATGGCTACACCTTC. Translating gives CACGQGNYGYTF. The rearrangement uses TRBV30 and TRBJ1-2; 8 nucleotides align to TRBD1. CDR1 is GTSNPN and CDR2 is SVGIG in the germline V gene (reference sequence). V shed 6 bases and J 2 bases; nucleotides not matched to a gene: 2. The CDR3 is 12 residues long.

This sequence joins TRBV7-2 and TRBJ1-1, with D unclear. The V gene lost 5 bases and the J gene lost 4 bases, with 8 bases spanning the gap. This CDR3 has 12 amino acids. Germline CDR1 and CDR2: SGHTA and FQGNSA. The CDR3 sequence is CASSQRSTEAFF. The CDR3 DNA reads TGTGCCAGCAGCCAGAGGTCCACTGAAGCTTTCTTT.

V is TRBV5-1 and J is TRBJ2-1; 7 bases are a match to TRBD1. V was clipped by 3 bases and J by 7 bases; unmatched bases: 1. CDR3 length equals 12 residues. Germline V gene lookup returns CDR1 SGHRS and CDR2 YFSETQ. CDR3 nucleotides: TGCGCCAGCAGCTCACAGGGGAATGAGCAGTTCTTC. Protein sequence: CASSSQGNEQFF.

The gene calls are TRBV27 and TRBJ2-1, with TRBD2 identical over 9 bases. The CDR3 extends over 13 amino acids. V was pared by 2 bases and J by 14 bases, with 7 bases of the junction left unmatched. CDR1 is MNHEY, CDR2 SMNVEV, per germline (reference sequence). The CDR3 DNA reads as TGTGCCAGCAGTTTAATGCGGGAGGGTCCGAAGTTCTTC. This codes for CASSLMREGPKFF.

This clone appeared many times. The rearrangement joins TRBV9 to TRBJ1-6; a weak D match, TRBD1 (5 bases). Germline V lookup: CDR1 SGDLS, CDR2 YYNGEE. V lost 4 bases and J 6 bases, leaving 14 bases between the germline ends. There are 15 residues in the CDR3. CDR3 nucleotide sequence: TGTGCCAGCAGCCAAGGGCAGGGCGGTAATTCACCCCTCCACTTT. Protein sequence: CASSQGQGGNSPLHF. Drawing the rest from reference TRBV9 and TRBJ1-6, the complete variable domain is DSGVTQTPKHLITATGQRVTLRCSPRSGDLSVYWYQQSLDQGLQFLIQYYNGEERAKGNILERFSAQQFPDLHSELNLSSLELGDSALYFCASSQGQGGNSPLHFGNGTRLTVT.

The V call is TRBV5-1, the J call TRBJ2-5; 9 bases agree with TRBD2. The trim removed 1 base at V and 4 bases at J, leaving 11 bases unmatched. This CDR3 has 17 amino acids. Germline V gene sequence: CDR1 SGHRS, CDR2 YFSETQ. CDR3 DNA sequence: TGCGCCAGCAGCTTGAGGCCGGCCAGCGGGGGGTCAGAGACCCAGTACTTC. Protein sequence: CASSLRPASGGSETQYF.

CDR3 nucleotide sequence: TGTGCCAGCAGTTTATCGGGGAGCTCCTATAATTCACCCCTCCACTTT. This encodes CASSLSGSSYNSPLHF. The chain recombines TRBV28 with TRBJ1-6, with D uncertain. This CDR3 is 16 amino acids long. The germline V gene encodes CDR1 MDHEN and CDR2 SYDVKM. The V and J ends lost 1 base and 0 bases respectively, with 7 bases between them.

The CDR3 sequence is CASSVSGQGADEQYF. CDR3 coding DNA: TGCGCCAGCAGCGTATCCGGACAGGGGGCTGACGAGCAGTACTTC. V usage is TRBV5-1 and J usage is TRBJ2-7, with 11 bases fitting TRBD1. Losses at the gene ends were 4 bases for V and 5 bases for J; bases not matched to a gene: 8. The germline CDR1 and CDR2 sequences are SGHRS and YFSETQ. The CDR3 has 15 amino acids.

The chain couples TRBV24-1 to TRBJ2-1, with 14 bases fitting TRBD2. This CDR3 spans 16 amino acids. With V trimmed by 0 bases and J by 7 bases, 1 base remained unmatched. Per germline, CDR1 KGHDR and CDR2 SFDVKD. CDR3 sequence (DNA): TGTGCCACCAGTGATTTGGGGACTAGCGGGAGTAATGAGCAGTTCTTC. Its translation is CATSDLGTSGSNEQFF.

The chain recombines TRBV5-1 with TRBJ2-7; TRBD2 agrees at 9 bases. CDR3 size: 15 residues. V gave up 4 bases and J gave up 5 bases; unmatched junction bases: 10. Germline-derived CDR1 and CDR2 are SGHRS and YFSETQ. The CDR3 DNA follows: TGCGCCAGCAGCCCGATGGGCGGGAGGGTCGACGAGCAGTACTTC. It encodes CASSPMGGRVDEQYF.